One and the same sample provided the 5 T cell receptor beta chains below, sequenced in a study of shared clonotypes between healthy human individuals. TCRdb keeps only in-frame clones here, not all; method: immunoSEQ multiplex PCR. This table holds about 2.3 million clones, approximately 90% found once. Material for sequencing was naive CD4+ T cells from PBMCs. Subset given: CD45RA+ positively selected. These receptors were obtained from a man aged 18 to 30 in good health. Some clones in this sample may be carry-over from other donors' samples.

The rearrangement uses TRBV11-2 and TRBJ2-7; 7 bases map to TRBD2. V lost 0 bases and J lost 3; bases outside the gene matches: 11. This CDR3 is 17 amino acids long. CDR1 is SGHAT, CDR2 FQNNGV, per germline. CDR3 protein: CASSLDGAGEFSYEQYF. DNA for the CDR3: TGTGCCAGCAGCTTAGATGGGGCGGGGGAGTTCAGCTACGAGCAGTACTTC.

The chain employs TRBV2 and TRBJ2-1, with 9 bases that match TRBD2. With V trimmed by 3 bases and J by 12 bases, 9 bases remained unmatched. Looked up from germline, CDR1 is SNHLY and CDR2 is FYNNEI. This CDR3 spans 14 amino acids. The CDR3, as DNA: TGTGCCAGCAGTGATTGGCGGGAGGGTCCTGGGCAGTTCTTC. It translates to CASSDWREGPGQFF.

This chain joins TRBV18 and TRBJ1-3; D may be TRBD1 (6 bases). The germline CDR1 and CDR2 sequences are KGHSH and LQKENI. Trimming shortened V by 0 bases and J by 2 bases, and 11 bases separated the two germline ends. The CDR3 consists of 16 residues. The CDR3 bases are TGTGCCAGCTCACCACCGGGTACAGGGACTGGAAACACCATATATTTT. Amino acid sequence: CASSPPGTGTGNTIYF.

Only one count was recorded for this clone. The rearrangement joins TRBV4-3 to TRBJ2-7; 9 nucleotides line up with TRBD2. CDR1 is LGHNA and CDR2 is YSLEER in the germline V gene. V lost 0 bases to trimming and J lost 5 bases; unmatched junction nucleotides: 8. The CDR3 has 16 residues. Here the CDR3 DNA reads TGCGCCAGCAGCCAAGATAAGGCTAGCGGGAATCACGAGCAGTACTTC. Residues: CASSQDKASGNHEQYF.

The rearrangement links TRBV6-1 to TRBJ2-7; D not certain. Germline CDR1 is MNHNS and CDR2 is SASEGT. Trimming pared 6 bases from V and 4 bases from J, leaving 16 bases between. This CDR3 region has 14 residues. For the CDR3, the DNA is TGTGCCAGCAGCCCATCGAGGAACGGTTACGAGCAGTACTTC. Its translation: CASSPSRNGYEQYF.